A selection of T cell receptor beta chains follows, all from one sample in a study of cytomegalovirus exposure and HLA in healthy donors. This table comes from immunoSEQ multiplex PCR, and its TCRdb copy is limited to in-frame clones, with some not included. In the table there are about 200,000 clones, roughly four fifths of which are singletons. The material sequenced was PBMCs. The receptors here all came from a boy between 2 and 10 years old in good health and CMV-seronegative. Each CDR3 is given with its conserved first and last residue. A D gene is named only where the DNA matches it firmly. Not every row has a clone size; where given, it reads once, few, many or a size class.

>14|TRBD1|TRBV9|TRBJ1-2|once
CASSRGQGNYGYTF
TGTGCCAGCAGCCGAGGACAGGGCAACTATGGCTACACCTTC
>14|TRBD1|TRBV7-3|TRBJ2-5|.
CASSKSGQEETQYF
TGTGCCAGCAGCAAATCGGGACAGGAAGAGACCCAGTACTTC
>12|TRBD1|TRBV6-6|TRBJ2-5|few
CASSYSLTGEYF
TGTGCCAGCAGTTACTCCCTCACAGGGGAGTACTTC
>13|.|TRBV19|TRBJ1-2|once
CASTTHRNYGYTF
TGTGCCAGTACGACCCACAGGAACTATGGCTACACCTTC
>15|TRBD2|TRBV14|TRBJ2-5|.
CASSQITSGQETQYF
TGTGCCAGCAGCCAAATTACTAGCGGACAAGAGACCCAGTACTTC
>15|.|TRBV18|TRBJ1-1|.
CASSPQLTVNTEAFF
TGTGCCAGCTCACCACAGTTAACGGTCAACACTGAAGCTTTCTTT
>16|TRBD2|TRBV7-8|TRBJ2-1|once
CASTLGTAGGLNEQFF
TGTGCCAGCACCTTAGGGACGGCGGGGGGGCTCAATGAGCAGTTCTTC
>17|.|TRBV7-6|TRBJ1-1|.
CASSLAEVHAVDTEAFF
TGTGCCAGCAGCTTAGCGGAAGTCCATGCGGTAGACACTGAAGCTTTCTTT
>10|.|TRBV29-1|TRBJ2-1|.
CSVAYNEQFF
TGCAGCGTTGCTTACAATGAGCAGTTCTTC
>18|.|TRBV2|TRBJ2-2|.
CASSGGLRWEDSTGELFF
TGTGCCAGCAGTGGGGGCTTAAGGTGGGAGGATAGCACCGGGGAGCTGTTTTTT
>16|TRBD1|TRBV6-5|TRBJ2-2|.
CASSSRGRGYTGELFF
TGTGCCAGCAGTTCCCGTGGCAGGGGGTACACCGGGGAGCTGTTTTTT
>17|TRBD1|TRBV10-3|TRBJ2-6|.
CAISGGQGDSGANVLTF
TGTGCCATCAGTGGGGGACAGGGTGACTCTGGGGCCAACGTCCTGACTTTC
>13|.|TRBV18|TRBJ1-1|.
CASSPSEGAEAFF
TGTGCCAGCTCACCATCCGAGGGGGCTGAAGCTTTCTTT
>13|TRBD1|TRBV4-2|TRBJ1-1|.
CASRGQPNTEAFF
TGTGCCAGCCGGGGACAGCCCAACACTGAAGCTTTCTTT
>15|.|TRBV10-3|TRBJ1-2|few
CAIKGGQGYNYGYTF
TGTGCCATCAAGGGAGGGCAGGGATATAACTATGGCTACACCTTC
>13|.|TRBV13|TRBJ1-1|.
CASSRRGMTEAFF
TGTGCCAGCAGCCGTCGGGGTATGACTGAAGCTTTCTTT
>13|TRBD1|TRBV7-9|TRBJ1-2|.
CASSFGQGNGYTF
TGTGCCAGCAGTTTCGGACAGGGTAATGGCTACACCTTC
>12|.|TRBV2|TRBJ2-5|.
CATGTSQETQYF
TGTGCCACCGGGACTTCACAAGAGACCCAGTACTTC
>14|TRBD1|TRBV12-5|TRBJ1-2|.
CASARDRSNYGYTF
TGTGCTAGTGCCCGGGACAGATCGAACTATGGCTACACCTTC
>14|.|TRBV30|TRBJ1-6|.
CAWSVRLANSPLHF
TGTGCCTGGAGTGTACGTCTAGCTAATTCACCCCTCCACTTT
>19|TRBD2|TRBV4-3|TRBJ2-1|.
CASSLLTGTSGGAADEQFF
TGCGCCAGCAGCCTGCTTACCGGGACTAGCGGGGGGGCAGCGGATGAGCAGTTCTTC
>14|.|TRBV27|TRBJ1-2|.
CASSPRDNSYGYTF
TGTGCCAGCAGTCCCCGGGACAACTCCTATGGCTACACCTTC
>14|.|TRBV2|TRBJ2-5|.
CASSGQGGQETQYF
TGTGCCAGCAGTGGGCAGGGGGGCCAAGAGACCCAGTACTTC
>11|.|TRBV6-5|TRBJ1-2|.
CASGAGAGYTF
TGTGCCAGCGGTGCGGGTGCTGGCTACACCTTC
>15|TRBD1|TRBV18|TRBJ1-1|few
CASSPSQGVNTEAFF
TGTGCCAGCTCACCAAGTCAGGGGGTGAACACTGAAGCTTTCTTT
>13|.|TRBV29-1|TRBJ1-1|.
CSVGPRGRAEAFF
TGCAGCGTTGGGCCGCGGGGAAGGGCTGAAGCTTTCTTT
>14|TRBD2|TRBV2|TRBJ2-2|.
CASSGLISPGELFF
TGTGCCAGCTCGGGACTAATAAGTCCCGGGGAGCTGTTTTTT
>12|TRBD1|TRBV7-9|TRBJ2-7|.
CASSSDREEQYF
TGTGCCAGCAGCTCCGACAGGGAAGAGCAGTACTTC
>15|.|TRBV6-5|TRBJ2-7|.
CASSFTSSTSYEQYF
TGTGCCAGCAGTTTCACTAGCTCAACCTCCTACGAGCAGTACTTC
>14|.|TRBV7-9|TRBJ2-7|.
CASSLARATYEQYF
TGTGCCAGCAGCTTAGCCAGGGCGACGTACGAGCAGTACTTC
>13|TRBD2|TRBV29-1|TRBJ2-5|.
CSVERGYQETQYF
TGCAGCGTTGAGCGGGGGTACCAAGAGACCCAGTACTTC
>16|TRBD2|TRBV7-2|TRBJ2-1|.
CASSSRLAGLYNEQFF
TGTGCCAGCAGCTCCCGACTAGCGGGCCTGTACAATGAGCAGTTCTTC
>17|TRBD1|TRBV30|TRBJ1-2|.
CAWTILRTGEFRYGYTF
TGTGCCTGGACCATACTGCGGACAGGGGAGTTCCGGTATGGCTACACCTTC
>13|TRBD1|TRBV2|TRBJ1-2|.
CASRTDRVDGYTF
TGTGCCAGCAGGACCGACAGGGTAGATGGCTACACCTTC
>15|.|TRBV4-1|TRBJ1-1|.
CASSQEPRVGTEAFF
TGCGCCAGCAGCCAAGAACCCAGGGTTGGGACTGAAGCTTTCTTT
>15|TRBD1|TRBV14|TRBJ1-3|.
CASSRDRVYRNTIYF
TGTGCCAGCAGCCGGGACAGGGTTTATAGAAACACCATATATTTT
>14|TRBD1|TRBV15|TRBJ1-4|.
CATSRGQSNEKLFF
TGTGCCACCAGCAGGGGACAGAGTAATGAAAAACTGTTTTTT
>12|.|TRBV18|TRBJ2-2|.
CASSRTVGELFF
TGTGCCAGCTCCCGGACAGTCGGGGAGCTGTTTTTT
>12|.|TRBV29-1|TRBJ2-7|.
CSVLGSSYEQYF
TGCAGCGTTCTAGGGAGCTCCTACGAGCAGTACTTC
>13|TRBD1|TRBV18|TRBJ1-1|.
CASSPGQGAGAFF
TGTGCCAGCTCCCCGGGACAGGGGGCTGGGGCTTTCTTT
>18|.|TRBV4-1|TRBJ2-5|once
CASSQDFGEWLSLETQYF
TGCGCCAGCAGCCAAGATTTCGGGGAGTGGTTGAGTCTGGAGACCCAGTACTTC
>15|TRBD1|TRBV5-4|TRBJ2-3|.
CASSLRTGPTDTQYF
TGTGCCAGCAGCTTAAGGACAGGGCCCACAGATACGCAGTATTTT
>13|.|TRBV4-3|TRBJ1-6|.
CASSQDRDLPLHF
TGCGCCAGCAGCCAAGACCGGGATCTACCCCTCCACTTT
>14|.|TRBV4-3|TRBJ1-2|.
CASSQGARRWGYTF
TGCGCCAGCAGCCAAGGGGCGCGGAGGTGGGGCTACACCTTC
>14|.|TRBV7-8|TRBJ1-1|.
CASSTDRGGTEAFF
TGTGCCAGCAGCACTGACCGGGGGGGCACTGAAGCTTTCTTT
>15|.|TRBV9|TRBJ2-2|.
CASSVEGLNTGELFF
TGTGCCAGCAGCGTAGAGGGACTTAACACCGGGGAGCTGTTTTTT
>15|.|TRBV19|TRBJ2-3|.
CASSTGRDLTDTQYF
TGTGCCAGTAGTACAGGGCGGGATTTGACAGATACGCAGTATTTT
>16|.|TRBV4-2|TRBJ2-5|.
CASSQGGGGSQETQYF
TGTGCCAGCAGCCAAGGGGGCGGGGGCTCACAAGAGACCCAGTACTTC
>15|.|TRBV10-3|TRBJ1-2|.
CAISESLRGDYGYTF
TGTGCCATCAGTGAATCCTTAAGGGGTGACTATGGCTACACCTTC
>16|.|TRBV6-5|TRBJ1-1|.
CASSYSNLVGNTEAFF
TGTGCCAGCAGTTACTCGAACCTGGTCGGGAACACTGAAGCTTTCTTT
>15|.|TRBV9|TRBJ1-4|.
CASSVGSGRWEKLFF
TGTGCCAGCAGCGTAGGGTCAGGGCGATGGGAAAAACTGTTTTTT
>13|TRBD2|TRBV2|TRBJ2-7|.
CASSELAGGWGYF
TGTGCCAGCAGTGAACTAGCGGGGGGGTGGGGTTACTTC